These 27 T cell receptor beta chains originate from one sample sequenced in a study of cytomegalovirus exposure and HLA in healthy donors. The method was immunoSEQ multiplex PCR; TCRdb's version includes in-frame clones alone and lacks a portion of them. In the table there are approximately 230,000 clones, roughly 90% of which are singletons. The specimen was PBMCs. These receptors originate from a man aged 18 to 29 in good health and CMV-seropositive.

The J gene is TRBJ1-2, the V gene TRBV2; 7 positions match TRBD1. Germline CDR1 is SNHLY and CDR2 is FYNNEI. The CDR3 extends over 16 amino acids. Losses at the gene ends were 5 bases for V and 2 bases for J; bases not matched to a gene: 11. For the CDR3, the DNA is TGTGCCAGCAGTCCTAAAGACTTACAGGGGAACTATGGCTACACCTTC. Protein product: CASSPKDLQGNYGYTF.

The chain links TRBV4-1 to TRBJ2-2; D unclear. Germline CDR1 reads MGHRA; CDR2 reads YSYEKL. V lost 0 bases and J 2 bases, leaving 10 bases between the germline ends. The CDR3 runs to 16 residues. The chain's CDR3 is CASSQDARANTGELFF. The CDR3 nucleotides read TGCGCCAGCAGCCAAGACGCAAGGGCCAACACCGGGGAGCTGTTTTTT.

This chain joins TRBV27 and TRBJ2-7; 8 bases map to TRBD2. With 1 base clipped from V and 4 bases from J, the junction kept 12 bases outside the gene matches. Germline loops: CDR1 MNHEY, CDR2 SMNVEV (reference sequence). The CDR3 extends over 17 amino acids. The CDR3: CASSLFFGVAGSYEQYF. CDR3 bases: TGTGCCAGCAGTTTATTTTTCGGGGTAGCGGGGTCATACGAGCAGTACTTC.

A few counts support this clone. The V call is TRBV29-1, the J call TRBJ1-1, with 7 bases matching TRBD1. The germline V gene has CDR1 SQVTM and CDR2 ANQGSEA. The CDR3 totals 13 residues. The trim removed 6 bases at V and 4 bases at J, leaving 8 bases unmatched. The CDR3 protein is CSVAQGRGTEAFF. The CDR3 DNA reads TGCAGCGTGGCACAGGGGAGAGGCACTGAAGCTTTCTTT.

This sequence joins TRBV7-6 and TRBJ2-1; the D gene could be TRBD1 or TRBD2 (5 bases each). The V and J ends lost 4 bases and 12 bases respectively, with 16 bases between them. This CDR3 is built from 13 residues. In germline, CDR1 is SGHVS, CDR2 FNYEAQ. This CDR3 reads CASSSPLAQGQFF. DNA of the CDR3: TGTGCCAGCAGCTCCCCCCTAGCCCAGGGGCAGTTCTTC. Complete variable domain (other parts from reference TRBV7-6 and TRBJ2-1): GAGVSQSPRYKVTKRGQDVALRCDPISGHVSLYWYRQALGQGPEFLTYFNYEAQQDKSGLPNDRFSAERPEGSISTLTIQRTEQRDSAMYRCASSSPLAQGQFFGPGTRLTVL.

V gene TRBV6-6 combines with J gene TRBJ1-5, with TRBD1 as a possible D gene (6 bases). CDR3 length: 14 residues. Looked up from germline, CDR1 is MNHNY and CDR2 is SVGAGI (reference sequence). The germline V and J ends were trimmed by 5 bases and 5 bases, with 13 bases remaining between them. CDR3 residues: CASSQGGADQPQHF. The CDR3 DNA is TGTGCCAGCAGTCAAGGGGGAGCGGATCAGCCCCAGCATTTT.

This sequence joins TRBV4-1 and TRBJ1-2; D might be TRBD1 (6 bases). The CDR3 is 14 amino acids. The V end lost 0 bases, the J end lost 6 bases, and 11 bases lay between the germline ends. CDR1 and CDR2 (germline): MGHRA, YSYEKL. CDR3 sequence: CASSQDGQGNGYTF. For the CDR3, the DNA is TGCGCCAGCAGCCAAGATGGGCAGGGGAATGGCTACACCTTC.

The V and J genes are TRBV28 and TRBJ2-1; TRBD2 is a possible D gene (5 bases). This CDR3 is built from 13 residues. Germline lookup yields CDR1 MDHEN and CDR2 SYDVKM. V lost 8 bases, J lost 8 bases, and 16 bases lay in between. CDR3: CASQPPLGDEQFF. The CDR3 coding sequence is TGTGCCAGCCAACCTCCCTTGGGAGATGAGCAGTTCTTC.

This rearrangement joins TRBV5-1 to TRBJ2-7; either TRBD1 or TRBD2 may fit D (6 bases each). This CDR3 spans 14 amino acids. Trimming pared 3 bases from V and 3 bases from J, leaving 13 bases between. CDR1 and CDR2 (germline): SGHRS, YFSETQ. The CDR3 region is CASSWGANIYEQYF. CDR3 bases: TGCGCCAGCAGCTGGGGGGCCAACATCTACGAGCAGTACTTC.

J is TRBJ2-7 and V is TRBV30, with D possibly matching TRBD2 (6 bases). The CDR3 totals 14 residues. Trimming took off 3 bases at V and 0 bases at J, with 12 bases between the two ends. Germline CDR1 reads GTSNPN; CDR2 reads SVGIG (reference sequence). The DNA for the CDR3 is TGTGCCTGGAGCGCGGGGCTACTCTCCTACGAGCAGTACTTC. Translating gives CAWSAGLLSYEQYF.

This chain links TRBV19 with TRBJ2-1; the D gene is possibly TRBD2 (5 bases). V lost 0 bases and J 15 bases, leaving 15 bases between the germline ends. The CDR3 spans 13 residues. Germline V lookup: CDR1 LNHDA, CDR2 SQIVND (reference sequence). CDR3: CASSIEERASRFF. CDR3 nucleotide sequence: TGTGCCAGTAGTATAGAGGAGAGGGCCTCACGGTTCTTC.

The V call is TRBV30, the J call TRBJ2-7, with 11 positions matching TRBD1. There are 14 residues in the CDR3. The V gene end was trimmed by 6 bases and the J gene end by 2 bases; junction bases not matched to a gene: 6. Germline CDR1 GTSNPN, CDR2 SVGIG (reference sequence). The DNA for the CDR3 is TGTGCCTGTGACCCGGGACAGGGGGCCTACGAGCAGTACTTC. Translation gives CACDPGQGAYEQYF.

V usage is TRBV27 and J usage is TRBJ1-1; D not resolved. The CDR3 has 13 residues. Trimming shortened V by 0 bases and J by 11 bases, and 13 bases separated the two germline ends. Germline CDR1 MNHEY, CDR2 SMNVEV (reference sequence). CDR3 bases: TGTGCCAGCAGTTTATCAGGGTCTGGGATGGCTTTCTTT. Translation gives CASSLSGSGMAFF.

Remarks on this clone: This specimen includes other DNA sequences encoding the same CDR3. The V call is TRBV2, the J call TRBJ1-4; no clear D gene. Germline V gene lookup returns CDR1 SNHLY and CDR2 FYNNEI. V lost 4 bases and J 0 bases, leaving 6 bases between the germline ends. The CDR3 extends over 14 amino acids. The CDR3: CASSGRATNEKLFF. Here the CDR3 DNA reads TGTGCCAGCAGTGGGAGGGCAACTAATGAAAAACTGTTTTTT.

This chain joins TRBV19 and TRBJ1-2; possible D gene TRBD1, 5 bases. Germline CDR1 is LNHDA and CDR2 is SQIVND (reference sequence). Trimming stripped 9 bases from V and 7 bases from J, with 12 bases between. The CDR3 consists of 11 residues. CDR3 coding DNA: TGTGCCAGCGGGGGGGTGGTTGGCTACACCTTC. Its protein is CASGGVVGYTF.

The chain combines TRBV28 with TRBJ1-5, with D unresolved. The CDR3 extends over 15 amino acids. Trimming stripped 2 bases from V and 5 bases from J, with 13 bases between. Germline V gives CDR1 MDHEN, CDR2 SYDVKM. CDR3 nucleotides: TGTGCCAGCAGTTTAAGGATAGAAGTTTATCAGCCCCAGCATTTT. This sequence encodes CASSLRIEVYQPQHF.

CDR3 in amino acids: CASSHGGAGYTF. CDR3 sequence (DNA): TGCGCCAGCAGCCATGGAGGGGCCGGCTACACCTTC. The chain has TRBV4-1 and TRBJ1-2; D may be TRBD1 (5 bases). CDR3 length: 12 amino acids. Per germline, CDR1 MGHRA and CDR2 YSYEKL. Trimming removed 3 bases at V and 8 bases at J, with 10 bases between.

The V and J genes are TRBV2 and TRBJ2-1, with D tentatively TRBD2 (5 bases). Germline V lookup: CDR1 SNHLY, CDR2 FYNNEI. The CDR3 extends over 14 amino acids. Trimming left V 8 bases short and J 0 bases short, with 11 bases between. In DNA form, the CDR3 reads TGTGCCAGCCCCCGTGGAGGCTCCTACAATGAGCAGTTCTTC. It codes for CASPRGGSYNEQFF.

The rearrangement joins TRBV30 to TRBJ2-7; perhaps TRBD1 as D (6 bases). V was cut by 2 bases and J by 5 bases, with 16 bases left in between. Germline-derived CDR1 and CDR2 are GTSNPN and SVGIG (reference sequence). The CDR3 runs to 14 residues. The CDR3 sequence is CAWSTRGQSDEQYF. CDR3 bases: TGTGCCTGGAGTACCCGTGGACAGAGCGACGAGCAGTACTTC.

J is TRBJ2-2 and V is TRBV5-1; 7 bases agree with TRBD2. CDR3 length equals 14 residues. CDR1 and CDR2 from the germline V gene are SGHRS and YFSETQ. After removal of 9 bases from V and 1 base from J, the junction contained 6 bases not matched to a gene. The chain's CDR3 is CATGGTVNTGELFF. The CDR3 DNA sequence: TGCGCCACCGGGGGGACGGTGAACACCGGGGAGCTGTTTTTT.

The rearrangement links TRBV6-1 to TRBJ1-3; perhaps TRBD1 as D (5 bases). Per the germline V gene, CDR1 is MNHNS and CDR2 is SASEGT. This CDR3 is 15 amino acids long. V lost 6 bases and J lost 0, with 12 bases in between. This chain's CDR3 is CASSLGLLSGNTIYF. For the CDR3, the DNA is TGTGCCAGCAGCCTGGGACTACTCTCTGGAAACACCATATATTTT.

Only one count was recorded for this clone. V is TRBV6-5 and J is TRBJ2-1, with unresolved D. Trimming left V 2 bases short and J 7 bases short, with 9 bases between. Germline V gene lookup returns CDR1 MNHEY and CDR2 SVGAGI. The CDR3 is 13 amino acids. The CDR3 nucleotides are TGTGCCAGCAGTTACCGGTTGCCAAATGAGCAGTTCTTC. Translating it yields CASSYRLPNEQFF.

CDR3: CASSESSRVGQPQHF. The CDR3 nucleotides are TGTGCCAGCAGTGAGTCTTCCAGGGTTGGACAGCCCCAGCATTTT. V and J are TRBV2 and TRBJ1-5, with D perhaps matching TRBD1 (5 bases). Trimming removed 3 bases from V and 7 bases from J, with 16 bases in between. The CDR3 extends over 15 amino acids. Germline assignment: CDR1 SNHLY and CDR2 FYNNEI.

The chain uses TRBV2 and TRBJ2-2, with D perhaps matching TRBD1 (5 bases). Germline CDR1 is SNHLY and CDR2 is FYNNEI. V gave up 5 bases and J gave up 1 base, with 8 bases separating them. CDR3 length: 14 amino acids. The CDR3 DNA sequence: TGTGCCAGCAGTCCCAGGGTGAACACCGGGGAGCTGTTTTTT. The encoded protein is CASSPRVNTGELFF.

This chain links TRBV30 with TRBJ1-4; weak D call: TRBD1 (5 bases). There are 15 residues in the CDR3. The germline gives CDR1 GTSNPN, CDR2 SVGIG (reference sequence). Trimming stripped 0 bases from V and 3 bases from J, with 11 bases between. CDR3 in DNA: TGTGCCTGGAGTGTACAATCAGGGTCTAATGAAAAACTGTTTTTT. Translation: CAWSVQSGSNEKLFF.

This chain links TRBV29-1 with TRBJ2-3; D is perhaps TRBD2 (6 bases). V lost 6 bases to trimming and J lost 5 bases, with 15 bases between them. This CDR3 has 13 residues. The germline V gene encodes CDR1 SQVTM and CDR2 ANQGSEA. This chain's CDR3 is CSVQQTSKDTQYF. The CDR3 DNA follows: TGCAGCGTCCAACAGACTAGTAAAGATACGCAGTATTTT.

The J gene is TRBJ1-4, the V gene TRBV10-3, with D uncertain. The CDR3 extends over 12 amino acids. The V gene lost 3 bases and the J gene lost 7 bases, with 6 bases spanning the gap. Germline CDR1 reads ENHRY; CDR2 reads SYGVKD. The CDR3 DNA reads TGTGCCATCAGTGACCGAGGTGAAAAACTGTTTTTT. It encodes CAISDRGEKLFF.